This T cell receptor beta chain is drawn from a study of cytomegalovirus exposure and HLA in healthy donors. Trimming took off 1 base at V and 1 base at J, with 17 bases between the two ends. The CDR3 has 18 residues. Germline assignment: CDR1 SEHNR and CDR2 FQNEAQ (reference sequence). This clone was seen only once. The antigen is unknown. Findings of the study overall: Across donors, presence/absence analyses took sequencing depth to be roughly uniform. As was reported, the HLA-A and HLA-B alleles of most subjects were accurately predicted from TCR beta sequences. Productive status was seen about 90% or about 30% of the time for most TCR beta V segments in an earlier analysis. In a later analysis, V- and J-gene trimming of beta chains associated with a DCLRE1C missense variant, replicated independently.

Primers included in the PCR were 60 Vbeta and 13 Jbeta primers. Profiling relied on immunoSEQ multiplex PCR, and the TCRdb table lists in-frame clones only, not all of them. This sample yields about 130,000 clones, of which about two thirds are seen a single time; around 1.9% belongs to the top ten. Material for sequencing was PBMCs. V is TRBV7-9 and J is TRBJ2-1, with a possible D match to TRBD2 (6 bases). The TCR was taken from a woman aged 60 to 75 in good health and CMV-seropositive. CDR3 protein: CASSLVRISGDSYNEQFF. DNA for the CDR3: TGTGCCAGCAGCTTAGTGAGGATTAGCGGCGATTCCTACAATGAGCAGTTCTTC.